The present T cell receptor (beta chain) was sequenced within a study of blood T cell repertoires in COVID-19. Overall study context: Samples of COVID-19 (acute and convalescent) were obtained from the United States, Italy and Spain.

Clones were read by immunoSEQ multiplex PCR, and TCRdb kept only the in-frame ones, dropping some. Among a few hundred thousand clones listed, around nine tenths were seen once. The V and J ends lost 1 base and 9 bases respectively, with 16 bases between them. Per the germline V gene, CDR1 is KGHDR and CDR2 is SFDVKD. The CDR3 spans 15 residues. The sequence came from a human donor in a cohort sampled during active COVID-19. Sequencing was done on a sample of peripheral blood. This chain connects TRBV24-1 to TRBJ2-3; TRBD1 is a possible D gene (5 bases). CDR3 protein: CATSDLSPGRATQYF. The CDR3 DNA follows: TGTGCCACCAGTGATTTATCCCCTGGCAGGGCCACGCAGTATTTT.